This T cell receptor beta chain was captured in a study of blood T cells in healthy people across ages. Study-level background: Every two T cells gave about one barcoded beta molecule via template switching.

V gave up 3 bases and J gave up 5 bases, with 14 bases separating them. This CDR3 has 15 residues. Germline CDR1 ENHRY, CDR2 SYGVKD. Only a few counts were recorded for this clonotype. The authors ran a second PCR of about 6 to 11 cycles using a sample-barcoded 5' primer and a J-beta primer mix. Each cDNA molecule carried a tag from a template-switch adaptor that contained 12 random nucleotides. TCRdb re-analysed the 5' RACE reads in MiXCR, keeping a single row per CDR3 protein. The sample holds approximately 1,700,000 distinct CDR3 sequences; around 40% are singletons and the top ten take approximately 22%.

This receptor was taken from a human donor in good health. The chain employs TRBV10-3 and TRBJ2-1; D remains ambiguous. The specimen sequenced was blood. The DNA for the CDR3 is TGTGCCATCAGTGACTTCGGAAAAACCGACAATGAGCAGTTCTTC. As protein: CAISDFGKTDNEQFF.